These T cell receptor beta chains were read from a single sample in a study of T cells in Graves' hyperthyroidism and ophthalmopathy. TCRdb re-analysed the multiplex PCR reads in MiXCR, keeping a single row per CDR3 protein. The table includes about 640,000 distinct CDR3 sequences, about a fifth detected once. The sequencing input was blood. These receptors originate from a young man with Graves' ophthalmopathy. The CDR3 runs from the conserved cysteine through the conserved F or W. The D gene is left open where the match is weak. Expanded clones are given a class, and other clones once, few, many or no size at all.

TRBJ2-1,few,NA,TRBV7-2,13,TGTGCCAGCAGCCCCCAGGAGGGCCTATCTCAGTTCTTC,CASSPQEGLSQFF
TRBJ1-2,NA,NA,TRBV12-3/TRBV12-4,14,TGTGCCAGCACCGAAGCGTCCGGGATAGGTGGCTACACCTTC,CASTEASGIGGYTF
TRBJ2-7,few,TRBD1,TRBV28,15,TGTGCCAGCAGTTATGGGACAGGGATTTCCTACGAGCAGTACTTC,CASSYGTGISYEQYF
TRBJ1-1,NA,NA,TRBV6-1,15,TGTGCCAGCAGTACACAGGGCCTTAAGAACACTGAAGCTTTCTTT,CASSTQGLKNTEAFF
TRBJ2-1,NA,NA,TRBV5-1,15,TGCGCCAGCAGCTTTCTTGGGGACTCCTACAATGAGCAGTTCTTC,CASSFLGDSYNEQFF
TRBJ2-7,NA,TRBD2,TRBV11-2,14,TGTGCCAGCAGCTTAGTTAGCGGGAATATCGAGCAGTACTTC,CASSLVSGNIEQYF
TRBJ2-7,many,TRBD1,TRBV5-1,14,TGCGCCAGCAGCTTAAACAGGGGGCCCTACGAGCAGTACTTC,CASSLNRGPYEQYF
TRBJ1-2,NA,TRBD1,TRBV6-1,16,TGTGCCAGCACACGGTCATTAGGGGGCCGCGAATCGGGCTACACCTTC,CASTRSLGGRESGYTF
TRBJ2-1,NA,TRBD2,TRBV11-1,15,TGTGCCAGCAGCCTCAGGACTAGCGGGAGAGATGAGCAGTTCTTC,CASSLRTSGRDEQFF
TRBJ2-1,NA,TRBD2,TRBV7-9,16,TGTGCCAGCAGCTTACTCGGGGGGATGCGGCACAATGAGCAGTTCTTC,CASSLLGGMRHNEQFF
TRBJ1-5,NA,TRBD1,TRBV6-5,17,TGTGCCAGCAGTTCACCCCGGGACAGGGAGATCAATCAGCCCCAGCATTTT,CASSSPRDREINQPQHF
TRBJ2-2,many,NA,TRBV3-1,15,TGTGCCAGCAGCCAAGATCCCGGACGGATCCGGGAGCTGTTTTTT,CASSQDPGRIRELFF
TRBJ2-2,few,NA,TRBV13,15,TGTGCCAGCAGCTTCGGGACTTCGAACACCGGGGAGCTGTTTTTT,CASSFGTSNTGELFF
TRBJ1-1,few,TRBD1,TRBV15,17,TGTGCCACCAGCAGAGTTTTCGGGACAGATGGGGACACTGAAGCTTTCTTT,CATSRVFGTDGDTEAFF
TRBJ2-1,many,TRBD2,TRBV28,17,TGTGCCAGCAGTTTAATGGGGGGACTAGCGGGAGCTGATGAGCAGTTCTTC,CASSLMGGLAGADEQFF
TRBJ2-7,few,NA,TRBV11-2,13,TGTGCCAGCAGCCCCAGACAGGGACTCGAGCAGTACTTC,CASSPRQGLEQYF
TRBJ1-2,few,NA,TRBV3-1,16,TGTGCCAGCAGCAGAAGCGCGCCAGGCGGAAACTATGGCTACACCTTC,CASSRSAPGGNYGYTF
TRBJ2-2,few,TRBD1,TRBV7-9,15,TGTGCCAGCAGCTTGCTGGACAGGAGTGTCGGGGAGCTGTTTTTT,CASSLLDRSVGELFF
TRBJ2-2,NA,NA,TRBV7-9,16,TGTGCCAGCAGCTTAATTTCCGGCAGACACACCGGGGAGCTGTTTTTT,CASSLISGRHTGELFF
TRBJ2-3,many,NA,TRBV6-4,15,TGTGCCAGCAGTCGGACAGAAACGAGCACAGATACGCAGTATTTT,CASSRTETSTDTQYF
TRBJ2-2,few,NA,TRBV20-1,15,TGCAGTGCTACCTCCCGGCAGACGAACACCGGGGAGCTGTTTTTT,CSATSRQTNTGELFF
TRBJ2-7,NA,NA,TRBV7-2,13,TGTGCCAGCAGCCACGACACAGCCTACGAGCAGTACTTC,CASSHDTAYEQYF
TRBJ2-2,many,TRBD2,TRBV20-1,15,TGCAGTGCTAGAAACCGAGCGGGAGGGGGCGGGGAGCTGTTTTTT,CSARNRAGGGGELFF
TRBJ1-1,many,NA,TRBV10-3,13,TGTGCCATCAGTGTAGGACGGAACACTGAAGCTTTCTTT,CAISVGRNTEAFF
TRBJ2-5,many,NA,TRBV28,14,TGTGCCAGCAGTTTTGACAGGAGACAAGAGACCCAGTACTTC,CASSFDRRQETQYF
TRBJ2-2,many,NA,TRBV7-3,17,TGTGCCAGCAGCTTACCAGTTGGGGGAGACCCGGCCGGGGAGCTGTTTTTT,CASSLPVGGDPAGELFF
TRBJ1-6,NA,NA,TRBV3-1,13,TGTGCCAGCAGCCTAGGGGTTAATTCACCCCTCCACTTT,CASSLGVNSPLHF
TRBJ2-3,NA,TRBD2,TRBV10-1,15,TGCGCCAGCACAGCGGGGCTAGCGCTAACAGATACGCAGTATTTT,CASTAGLALTDTQYF
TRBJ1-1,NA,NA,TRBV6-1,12,TGTGCCAGCAAACGGGGCCGCGGTCAGGCTTTCTTT,CASKRGRGQAFF
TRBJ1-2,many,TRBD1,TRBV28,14,TGTGCCAGCAGACCTACAGGGGGACAGTATGGCTACACCTTC,CASRPTGGQYGYTF
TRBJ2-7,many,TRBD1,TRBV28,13,TGTGCCAGCAGCCGGGACAGACACTACGAGCAGTACTTC,CASSRDRHYEQYF
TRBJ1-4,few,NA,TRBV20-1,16,TGCAGTGCTAGGGCACCGCTCCTGACCCCGAATGAAAAACTGTTTTTT,CSARAPLLTPNEKLFF